This T cell receptor beta chain stems from a study of T-cell reconstitution after alpha-beta-depleted transplantation in children. Study outcomes and limitations: The origin of high day-60 TCRbeta diversity in some patients lay in surviving recipient T cells and thymic progenitors. Diversity and T-cell counts at one year after transplant derived mostly from new T cells. Reports say that about two months after transplant, the alpha-beta T cells came out of several hundred graft clones that had expanded.

The table lists this clonotype with a few counts. Antigen: not known. Germline loops: CDR1 DFQATT, CDR2 SNEGSKA (reference sequence). This CDR3 contains 13 residues. Trimming removed 0 bases from V and 1 base from J, with 6 bases in between. A TCRbeta library incorporating unique molecular identifiers was prepared. TCRdb reanalysed the PCR reads using MiXCR and keeps one entry per CDR3 protein. The sample comprises 300,000 to 400,000 distinct CDR3 sequences, 23% of which are singletons, and roughly 11% rests with the top ten. Sequencing used PBMCs, mostly from graft donor cells, obtained 180 days after TCRalphabeta/CD19-depleted stem cell transplant. The chain carries TRBV20-1 and TRBJ2-5; unclear D gene. This TCR came from a male patient between 10 and 17 years old who had a stem cell transplant for acute lymphoblastic leukemia, so the T cells may come from the graft donor. CDR3 coding DNA: TGCAGTGCTAGAGAGGAGCGCCAAGAGACCCAGTACTTC. Residues: CSAREERQETQYF.